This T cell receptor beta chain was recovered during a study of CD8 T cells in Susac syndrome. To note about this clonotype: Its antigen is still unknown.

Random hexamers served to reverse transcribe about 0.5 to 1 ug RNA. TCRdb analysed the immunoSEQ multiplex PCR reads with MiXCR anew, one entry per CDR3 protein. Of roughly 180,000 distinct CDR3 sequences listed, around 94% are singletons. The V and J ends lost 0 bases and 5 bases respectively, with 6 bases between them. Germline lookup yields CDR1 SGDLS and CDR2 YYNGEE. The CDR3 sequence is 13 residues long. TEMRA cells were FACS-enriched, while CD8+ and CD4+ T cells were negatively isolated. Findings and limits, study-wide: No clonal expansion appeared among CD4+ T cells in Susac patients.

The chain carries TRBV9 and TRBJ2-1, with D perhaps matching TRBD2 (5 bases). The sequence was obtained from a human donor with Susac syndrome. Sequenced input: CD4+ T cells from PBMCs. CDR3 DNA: TGTGCCAGCAGCGTAGCTAGCAACAATGAGCAGTTCTTC. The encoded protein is CASSVASNNEQFF.